Below, one T cell receptor beta chain is given with its context. What this receptor recognizes is not known. Within one base of it there is no much larger clone, and no base qualities were kept. Using the deep immunoSEQ assay, TCR CDR3 regions were amplified from genomic DNA by multiplex PCR. Genomic DNA extracted from each cell subset was distributed evenly over all wells of several immunoSEQ 96-well plates, and each plate served as one replicate. For sorted subsets, around 200 ng genomic DNA, equal to about 30,000 T cell genomes, was loaded into each replicate PCR. Purified libraries were quantified with a Qubit 3.0 fluorometer, sized on a Bioanalyzer 2100, and re-quantified with the KAPA Library Quantification kit. Every immunoSEQ 96-well plate was sequenced on a dedicated single-read 150-cycle Illumina NextSeq 550 flow cell. The source study handled its data this way. The immunoSEQ output contained only junctional sequences without quality scores, so filtering could not match that applied to full-length reads. Sequences were annotated with PyIR, a Python wrapper for IgBLAST v1.9, using IMGT germline references to assign V/J genes and CDR3. Any read was removed if the V/J assignment was weak (E-value above 1e-6), the CDR3 was missing, or the read contained stop codons, out-of-frame junctions, or ambiguous translated residues. V3J clonotypes were defined by identical inferred V gene, J gene, and CDR3 amino acid sequence. Percentage overlap between repertoires was calculated by dividing the number of shared unique clonotypes by the size of the smaller repertoire. Three approaches were used to assess repertoire richness: RTK rarefaction, the Chao1 estimator, and Recon v2.1 estimates of unobserved clonotypes. For all TCRbeta clonotypes obtained by the gDNA method from a handful of donors, generation probabilities were computed with OLGA. TCRdb took this table from immuneACCESS and kept in-frame rearrangements with V and J called. Such tables lack part of the clones; where checked against another copy, unresolved V genes explain under half of the gap, and the rest is unexplained. The DNA was the basis for D and trimming; V, J and clone size are from that table. In this sample the table shows about 990,000 clones, about four fifths of which occur a single time. Clones ranked in the top ten supply 0.6% to 0.75% of the sample.

The donors were healthy, HIV-negative adults with no recently reported acute infections or vaccinations. Every donor was a Caucasian adult residing in Nashville, Tennessee, USA. Magnetic negative selection was used to enrich CD4+ T cells, after which naive cells were positively selected on CD45RA and the negative fraction became the memory subset. Blood was collected by leukapheresis, and PBMCs were isolated by Ficoll-Histopaque density gradient centrifugation and then cryopreserved in liquid nitrogen vapor phase. Purity and quantity of every magnetically sorted T cell population were checked by analytical flow cytometry. Genomic DNA was isolated from every sorted fraction and measured by UV absorbance on a Nanodrop 2000c. Unmatched junction bases come to 5, with V trimmed by 4 bases and J by 5 bases. The CDR3 measures 13 amino acids from cysteine to phenylalanine. CDR3 DNA only is kept here, 39 bases in frame from base 1. According to the germline V gene, CDR1 reads SGHRS and CDR2 reads YFSETQ.

The data were taken from a study of shared clonotypes between healthy human individuals (dated by TCRdb to about 2020). In the study overall: A couple of women and a few men aged 18 to 49 years were included in the cohort. For each donor, three plates each were used for CD4 naive and CD4 memory, two plates were used for CD8 naive, and one plate was used for CD8 memory. The study deeply sequenced blood TCR repertoires of about 5 healthy adults to estimate repertoire size and the extent of clonotype sharing between individuals. To increase sequencing depth and limit assay-specific biases, different laboratories used diverse techniques to prepare libraries and sequence TCR repertoires. Leukapheresis yielded between about 0.85 and 9.5 billion PBMCs per donor.

What the work shows at the level of the full study, not this receptor alone: Compared with non-shared clonotypes, the clonotypes found in all four sorted-subset donors had higher generation probabilities. Estimated clonotype richness was generally larger for naive than for memory subsets. Because the study included a small number of donors, the genetic and exposure-history diversity represented was limited. Only blood was sampled, and tissue TCR repertoires likely differ from those in blood. Rarefaction of sorted-subset datasets indicated incomplete sequencing despite the large sequencing depth. Based on pairwise subsampling, the degree of clonotype sharing among donors was expected to be affected by sequencing depth. Around 5% of naive CD4, 3.5% of naive CD8, approximately 2% of memory CD4, and over 0.35% of memory CD8 clonotypes were shared across several donors.

Sequenced material: memory CD4+ T cells from PBMCs. What this sample's cell subset or site label stands for: CD45RA-negative fraction. This receptor was obtained from a man between 18 and 35 years old in good health. Some clones in this sample may be carry-over from other donors' samples. The chain was built from TRBV5-1 and TRBJ2-7, with 8 junctional bases fitting TRBD1. The nucleotide sequence reads as follows: TGCGCCAGCAGCCCGTGGACAGGGAACGAGCAGTACTTC. Protein translation: CASSPWTGNEQYF.